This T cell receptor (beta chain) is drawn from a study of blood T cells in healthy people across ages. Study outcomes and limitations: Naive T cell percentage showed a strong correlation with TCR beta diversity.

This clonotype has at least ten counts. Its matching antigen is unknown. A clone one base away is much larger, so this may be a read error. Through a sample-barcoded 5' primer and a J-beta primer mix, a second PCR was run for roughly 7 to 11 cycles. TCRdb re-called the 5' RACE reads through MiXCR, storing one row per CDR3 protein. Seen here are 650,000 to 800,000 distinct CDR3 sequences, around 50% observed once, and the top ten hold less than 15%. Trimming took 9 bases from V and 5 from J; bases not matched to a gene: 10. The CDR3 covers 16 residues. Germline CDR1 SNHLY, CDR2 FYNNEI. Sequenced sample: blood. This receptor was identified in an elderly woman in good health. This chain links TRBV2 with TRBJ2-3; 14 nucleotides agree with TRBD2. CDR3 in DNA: TGTGCCAGTGGGACTAGCGGGAGAGACCACATAGATACGCAGTATTTT. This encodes CASGTSGRDHIDTQYF.